This T cell receptor beta chain originates from a study of cytomegalovirus exposure and HLA in healthy donors. Findings and caveats of the study: Association of a missense DCLRE1C variant with TCR beta V- and J-gene trimming was reported in a later analysis.

Germline CDR1 reads MNHNS; CDR2 reads SASEGT. The CDR3 sequence is 15 residues long. The ends were cut back, 5 bases at V and 8 bases at J, with 16 bases in the middle. At the time of sampling, donors were nominally healthy, though unrecorded immune exposures were likely. Use of 60 Vbeta and 13 Jbeta primers characterized the PCR. Clones were sequenced by immunoSEQ multiplex PCR, and TCRdb holds only the in-frame ones, with some missing. The sample records 50,000 to 75,000 clones, roughly 75% being singletons. On this clone: Its antigen is unknown.

This clonotype originated in a man aged 25 to 40 in good health and CMV-seropositive. Specimen: PBMCs. The rearrangement uses TRBV6-1 and TRBJ1-6, with D perhaps TRBD1 (6 bases). CDR3 bases: TGTGCCAGCAGTCGACTAACAGGGACGGATTCACCCCTCCACTTT. Protein product: CASSRLTGTDSPLHF.